Described below is a single TCR beta chain sequence and its context. This CDR3 region has 13 residues. Per germline, CDR1 SGDLS and CDR2 YYNGEE. With 0 bases removed from V and 3 bases from J, the gap between germline ends came to 6 bases. Clones were sequenced by immunoSEQ multiplex PCR, and TCRdb holds only the in-frame ones, with some missing. The sample lists roughly 550,000 clones, over 95% occurring once. This entry is derived from a study of shared clonotypes between healthy human individuals. Study-level information: With ages of 18 to 49, the donors were two women and a few men.

The naive CD8 subset, CD45RO-negative cells positively selected for CCR7, excluded terminally differentiated effector memory CD45RA+ cells. This sequence joins TRBV9 and TRBJ1-2, with no clear D. This clonotype originated in a woman aged 25 to 39 in good health. Sequenced sample: naive CD8+ T cells sorted from blood. The CDR3 sequence: CASSVVSDYGYTF. The CDR3 DNA sequence: TGTGCCAGCAGCGTAGTGTCAGACTATGGCTACACCTTC. Full variable domain (outside the CDR3, taken from reference TRBV9 and TRBJ1-2): DSGVTQTPKHLITATGQRVTLRCSPRSGDLSVYWYQQSLDQGLQFLIQYYNGEERAKGNILERFSAQQFPDLHSELNLSSLELGDSALYFCASSVVSDYGYTFGSGTRLTVV.